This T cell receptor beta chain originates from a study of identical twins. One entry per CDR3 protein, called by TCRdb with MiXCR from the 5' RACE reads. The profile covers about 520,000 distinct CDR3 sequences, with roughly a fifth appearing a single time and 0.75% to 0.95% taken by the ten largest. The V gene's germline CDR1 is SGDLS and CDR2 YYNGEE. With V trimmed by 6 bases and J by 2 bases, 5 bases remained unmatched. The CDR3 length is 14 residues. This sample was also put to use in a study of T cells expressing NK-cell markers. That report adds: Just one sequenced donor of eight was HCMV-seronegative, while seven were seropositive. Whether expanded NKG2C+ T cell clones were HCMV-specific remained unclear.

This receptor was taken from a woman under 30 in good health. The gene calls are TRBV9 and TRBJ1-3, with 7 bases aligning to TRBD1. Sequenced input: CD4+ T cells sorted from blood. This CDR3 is CASTGQATGNTIYF. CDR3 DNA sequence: TGTGCCAGCACCGGACAGGCTACTGGAAACACCATATATTTT. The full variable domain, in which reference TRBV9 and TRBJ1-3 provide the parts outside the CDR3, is DSGVTQTPKHLITATGQRVTLRCSPRSGDLSVYWYQQSLDQGLQFLIQYYNGEERAKGNILERFSAQQFPDLHSELNLSSLELGDSALYFCASTGQATGNTIYFGEGSWLTVV.